This T cell receptor (beta chain) stems from a study of T cell responses to AZD1222 COVID-19 vaccine. Trimming stripped 2 bases from V and 8 bases from J, with 15 bases between. CDR1 and CDR2 (germline): SGHTA, FQGNSA. The CDR3 runs 15 residues. Sequenced by immunoSEQ multiplex PCR; TCRdb stores in-frame clones only, minus some. The top ten hold just over 4% of the sample, which has 120,000 or so clones, approximately 90% seen once. Study outcomes and limitations: Repertoire sampling was restricted to post-peak T cell response timepoints. Most donors were white British and more were female, and clonal diversity was possibly underestimated. Nearly half of spike-specific TCRs reportedly go after variant regions that carry no mutations. Seropositivity was recorded at baseline in only a handful of AZD1222 recipients.

Note on this clone: Its antigen remains unknown.

This specimen was peripheral blood, taken 28 days after the second dose of the MenACWY control vaccine. The chain has TRBV7-2 and TRBJ1-4; D not resolved. The origin of this receptor is an adult who received the MenACWY meningococcal vaccine as a control. The CDR3, as DNA: TGTGCCAGCAGCTTACGAGGCAGGAACCTGGAAAAACTGTTTTTT. This translates into CASSLRGRNLEKLFF.